This TCR beta chain was identified in a study of T-cell memory formation after mild COVID-19. On this clonotype: What it recognizes is unknown.

Each CDR3 protein gets one entry after TCRdb re-called the 5' RACE reads with MiXCR. In the table there are around 510,000 distinct CDR3 sequences, about a fifth of which are singletons. Overall study results and limits: A balance of CD4 and CD8 characterized clones contracting day 15 to 85, whereas later expanders leaned CD4+.

V was trimmed by 5 bases and J by 7 bases, leaving 12 bases between them. The V gene's germline CDR1 is MNHNS and CDR2 SASEGT. The CDR3 has 12 residues. The chain carries TRBV6-1 and TRBJ2-7, with D uncertain. The source material was PBMCs or a T cell subset sorted from them (not recorded which). The clonotype originates from an adult woman who had mild COVID-19 (a few samples of this study predate the infection). Cell type and time point are not known. For the CDR3, the DNA is TGTGCCAGCAGTCTTGTTGGGGAAGAGCAGTACTTC. Translating it yields CASSLVGEEQYF.